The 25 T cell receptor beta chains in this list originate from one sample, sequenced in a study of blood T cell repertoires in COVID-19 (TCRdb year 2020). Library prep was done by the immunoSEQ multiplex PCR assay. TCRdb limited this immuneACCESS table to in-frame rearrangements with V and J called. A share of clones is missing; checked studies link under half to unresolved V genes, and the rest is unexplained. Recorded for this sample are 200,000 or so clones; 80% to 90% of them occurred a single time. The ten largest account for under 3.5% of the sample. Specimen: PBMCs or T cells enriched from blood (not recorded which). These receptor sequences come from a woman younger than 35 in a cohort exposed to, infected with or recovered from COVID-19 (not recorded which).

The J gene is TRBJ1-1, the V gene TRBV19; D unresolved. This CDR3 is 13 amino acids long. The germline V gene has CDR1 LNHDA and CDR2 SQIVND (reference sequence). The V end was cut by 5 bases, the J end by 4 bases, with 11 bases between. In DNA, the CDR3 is TGTGCCAGTAGTTTTGAGGGCGTCACTGAAGCTTTCTTT. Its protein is CASSFEGVTEAFF.

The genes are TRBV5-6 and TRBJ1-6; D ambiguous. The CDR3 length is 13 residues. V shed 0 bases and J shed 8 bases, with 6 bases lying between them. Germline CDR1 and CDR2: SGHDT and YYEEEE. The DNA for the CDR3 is TGTGCCAGCAGCTTGGATATCTATTCACCCCTCCACTTT. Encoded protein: CASSLDIYSPLHF. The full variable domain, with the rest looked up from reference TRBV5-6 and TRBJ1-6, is DAGVTQSPTHLIKTRGQQVTLRCSPKSGHDTVSWYQQALGQGPQFIFQYYEEEERQRGNFPDRFSGHQFPNYSSELNVNALLLGDSALYLCASSLDIYSPLHFGNGTRLTVT.

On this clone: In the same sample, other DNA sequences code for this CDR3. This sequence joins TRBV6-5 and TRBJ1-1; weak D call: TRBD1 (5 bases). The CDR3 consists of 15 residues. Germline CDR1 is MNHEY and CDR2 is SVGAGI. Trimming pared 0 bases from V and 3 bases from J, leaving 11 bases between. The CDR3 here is CASSYSGRGDTEAFF. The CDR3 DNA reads TGTGCCAGCAGTTACTCTGGAAGGGGTGACACTGAAGCTTTCTTT.

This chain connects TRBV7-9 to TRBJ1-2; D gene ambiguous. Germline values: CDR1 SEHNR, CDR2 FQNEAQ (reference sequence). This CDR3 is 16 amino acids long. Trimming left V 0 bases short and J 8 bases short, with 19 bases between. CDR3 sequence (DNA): TGTGCCAGCAGCTTAGCGATCGACATCTTGTCGGCCGGCTACACCTTC. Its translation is CASSLAIDILSAGYTF. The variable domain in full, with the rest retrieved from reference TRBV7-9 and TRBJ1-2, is DTGVSQNPRHKITKRGQNVTFRCDPISEHNRLYWYRQTLGQGPEFLTYFQNEAQLEKSRLLSDRFSAERPKGSFSTLEIQRTEQGDSAMYLCASSLAIDILSAGYTFGSGTRLTVV.

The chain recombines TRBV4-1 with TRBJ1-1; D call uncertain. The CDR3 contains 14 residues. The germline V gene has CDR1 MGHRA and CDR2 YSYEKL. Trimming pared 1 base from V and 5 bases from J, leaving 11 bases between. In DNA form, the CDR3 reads TGCGCCAGCAGCCAAGCCCCAGGCGCAACTGAAGCTTTCTTT. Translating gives CASSQAPGATEAFF.

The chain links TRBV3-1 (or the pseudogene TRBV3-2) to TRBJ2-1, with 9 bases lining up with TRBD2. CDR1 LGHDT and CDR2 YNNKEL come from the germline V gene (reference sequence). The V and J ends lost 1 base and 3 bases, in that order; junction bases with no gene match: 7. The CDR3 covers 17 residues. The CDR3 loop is CASSQVRTSVFYNEQFF. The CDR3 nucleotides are TGTGCCAGCAGCCAAGTCAGGACTAGCGTTTTCTACAATGAGCAGTTCTTC.

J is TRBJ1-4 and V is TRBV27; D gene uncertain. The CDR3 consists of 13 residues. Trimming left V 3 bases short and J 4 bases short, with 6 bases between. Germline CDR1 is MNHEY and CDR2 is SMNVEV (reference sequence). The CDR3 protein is CASSFSRNEKLFF. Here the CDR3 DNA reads TGTGCCAGCAGTTTCTCCCGTAATGAAAAACTGTTTTTT.

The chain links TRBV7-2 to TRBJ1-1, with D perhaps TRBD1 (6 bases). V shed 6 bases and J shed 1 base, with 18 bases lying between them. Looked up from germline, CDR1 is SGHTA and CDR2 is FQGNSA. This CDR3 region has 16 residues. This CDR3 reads CASRPFTGHGNTEAFF. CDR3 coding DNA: TGTGCCAGCAGGCCGTTTACAGGGCACGGGAACACTGAAGCTTTCTTT.

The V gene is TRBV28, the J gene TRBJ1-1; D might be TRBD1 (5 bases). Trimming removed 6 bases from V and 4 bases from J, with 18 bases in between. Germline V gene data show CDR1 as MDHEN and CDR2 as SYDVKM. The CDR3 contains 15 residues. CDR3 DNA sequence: TGTGCCAGCAGCCCCCGGGACTCAGGAGGCACTGAAGCTTTCTTT. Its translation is CASSPRDSGGTEAFF.

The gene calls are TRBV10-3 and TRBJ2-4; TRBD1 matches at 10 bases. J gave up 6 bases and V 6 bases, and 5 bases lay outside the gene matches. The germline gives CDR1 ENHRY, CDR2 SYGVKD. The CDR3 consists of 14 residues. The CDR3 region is CAISPGQGLNIQYF. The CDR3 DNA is TGTGCCATCAGCCCGGGACAGGGGCTAAACATTCAGTACTTC.

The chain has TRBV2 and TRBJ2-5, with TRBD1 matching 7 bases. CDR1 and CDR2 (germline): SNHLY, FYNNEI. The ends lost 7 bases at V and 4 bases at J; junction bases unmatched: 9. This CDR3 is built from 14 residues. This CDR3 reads CASITGAFPETQYF. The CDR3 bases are TGTGCCAGCATAACAGGGGCGTTTCCAGAGACCCAGTACTTC.

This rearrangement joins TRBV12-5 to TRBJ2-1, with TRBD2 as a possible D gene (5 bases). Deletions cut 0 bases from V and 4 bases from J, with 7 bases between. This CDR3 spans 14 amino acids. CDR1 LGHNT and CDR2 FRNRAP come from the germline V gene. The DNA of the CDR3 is TGTGCTAGTGGTTTGGTAGGACTTTACAATGAGCAGTTCTTC. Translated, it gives CASGLVGLYNEQFF. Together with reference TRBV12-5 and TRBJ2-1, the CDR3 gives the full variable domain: DARVTQTPRHKVTEMGQEVTMRCQPILGHNTVFWYRQTMMQGLELLAYFRNRAPLDDSGMPKDRFSAEMPDATLATLKIQPSEPRDSAVYFCASGLVGLYNEQFFGPGTRLTVL.

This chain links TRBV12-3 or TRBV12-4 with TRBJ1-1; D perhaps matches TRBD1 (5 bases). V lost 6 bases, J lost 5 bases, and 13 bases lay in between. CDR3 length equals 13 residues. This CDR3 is CASSPDSLTEAFF. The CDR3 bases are TGTGCCAGCAGCCCTGACAGCTTAACTGAAGCTTTCTTT.

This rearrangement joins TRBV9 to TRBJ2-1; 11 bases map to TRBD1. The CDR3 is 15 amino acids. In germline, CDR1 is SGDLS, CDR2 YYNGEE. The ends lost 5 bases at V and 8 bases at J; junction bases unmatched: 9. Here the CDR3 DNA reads TGTGCCAGCAGTAAGGACAGGGGGCCTGGGTATGAGCAGTTCTTC. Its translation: CASSKDRGPGYEQFF. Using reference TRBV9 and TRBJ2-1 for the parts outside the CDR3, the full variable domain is DSGVTQTPKHLITATGQRVTLRCSPRSGDLSVYWYQQSLDQGLQFLIQYYNGEERAKGNILERFSAQQFPDLHSELNLSSLELGDSALYFCASSKDRGPGYEQFFGPGTRLTVL.

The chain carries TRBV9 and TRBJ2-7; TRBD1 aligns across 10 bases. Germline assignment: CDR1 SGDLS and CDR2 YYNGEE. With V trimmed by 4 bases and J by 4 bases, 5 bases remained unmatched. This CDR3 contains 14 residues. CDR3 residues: CASSLGQGEYEQYF. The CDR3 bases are TGTGCCAGCAGCCTCGGACAGGGGGAGTACGAGCAGTACTTC.

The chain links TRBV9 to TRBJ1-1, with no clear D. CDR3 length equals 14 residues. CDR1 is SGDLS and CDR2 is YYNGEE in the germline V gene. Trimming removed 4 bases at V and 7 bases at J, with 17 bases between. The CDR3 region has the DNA TGTGCCAGCAGCCAAACAGACCTGCGCCGTGAAGCTTTCTTT. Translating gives CASSQTDLRREAFF.

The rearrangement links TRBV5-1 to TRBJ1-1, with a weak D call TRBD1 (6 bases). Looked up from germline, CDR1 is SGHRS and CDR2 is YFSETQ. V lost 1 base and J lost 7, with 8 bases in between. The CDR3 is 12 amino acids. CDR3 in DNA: TGCGCCAGCAGCTTGATAGGGGGTGAAGCTTTCTTT. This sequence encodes CASSLIGGEAFF.

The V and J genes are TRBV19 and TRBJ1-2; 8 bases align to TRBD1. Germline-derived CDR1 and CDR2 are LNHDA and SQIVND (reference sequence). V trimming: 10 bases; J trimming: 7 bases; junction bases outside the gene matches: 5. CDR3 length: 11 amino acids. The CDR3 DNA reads TGTGCCACCTCGACAGGGGCTGGCTACACCTTC. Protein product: CATSTGAGYTF.

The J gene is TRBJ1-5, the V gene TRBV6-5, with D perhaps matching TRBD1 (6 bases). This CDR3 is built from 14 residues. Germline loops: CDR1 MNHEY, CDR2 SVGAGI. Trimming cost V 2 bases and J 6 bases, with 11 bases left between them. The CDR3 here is CASSYIGGAQPQHF. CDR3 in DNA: TGTGCCAGCAGTTACATCGGGGGGGCTCAGCCCCAGCATTTT.

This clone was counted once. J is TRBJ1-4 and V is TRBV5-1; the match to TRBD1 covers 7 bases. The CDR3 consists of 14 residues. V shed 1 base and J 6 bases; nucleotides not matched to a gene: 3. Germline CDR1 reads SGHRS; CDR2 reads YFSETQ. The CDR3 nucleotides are TGCGCCAGCAGCTTGACAGGGGATGATGAAAAACTGTTTTTT. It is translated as CASSLTGDDEKLFF.

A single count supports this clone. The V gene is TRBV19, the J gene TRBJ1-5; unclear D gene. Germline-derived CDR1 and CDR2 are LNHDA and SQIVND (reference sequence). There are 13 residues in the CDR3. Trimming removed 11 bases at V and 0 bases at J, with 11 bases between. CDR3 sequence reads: CACQEYSNQPQHF. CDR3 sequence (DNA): TGTGCCTGCCAAGAGTATAGCAATCAGCCCCAGCATTTT.

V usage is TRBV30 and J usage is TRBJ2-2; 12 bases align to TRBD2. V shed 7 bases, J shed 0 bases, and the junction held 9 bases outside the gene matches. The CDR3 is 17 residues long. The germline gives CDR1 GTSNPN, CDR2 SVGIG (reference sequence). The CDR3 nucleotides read TGTGCCTCTAAGCGGACTAGCGGGATAGCGAACACCGGGGAGCTGTTTTTT. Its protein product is CASKRTSGIANTGELFF.

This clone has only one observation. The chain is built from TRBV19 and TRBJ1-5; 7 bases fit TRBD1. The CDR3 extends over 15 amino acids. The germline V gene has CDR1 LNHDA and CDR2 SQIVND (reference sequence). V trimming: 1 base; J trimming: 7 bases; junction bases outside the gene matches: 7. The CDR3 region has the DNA TGTGCCAGTAGTATAGTTTTACAGGGGAACCAGCCCCAGCATTTT. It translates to CASSIVLQGNQPQHF. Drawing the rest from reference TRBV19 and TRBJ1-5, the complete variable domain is DGGITQSPKYLFRKEGQNVTLSCEQNLNHDAMYWYRQDPGQGLRLIYYSQIVNDFQKGDIAEGYSVSREKKESFPLTVTSAQKNPTAFYLCASSIVLQGNQPQHFGDGTRLSIL.

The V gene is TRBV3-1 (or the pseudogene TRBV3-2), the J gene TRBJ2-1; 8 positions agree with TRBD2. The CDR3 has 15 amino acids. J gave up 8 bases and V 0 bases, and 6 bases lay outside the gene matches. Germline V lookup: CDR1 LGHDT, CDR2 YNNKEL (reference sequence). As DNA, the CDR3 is TGTGCCAGCAGCCAAGAGAGCGGGAGTTTTTATGAGCAGTTCTTC. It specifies CASSQESGSFYEQFF.

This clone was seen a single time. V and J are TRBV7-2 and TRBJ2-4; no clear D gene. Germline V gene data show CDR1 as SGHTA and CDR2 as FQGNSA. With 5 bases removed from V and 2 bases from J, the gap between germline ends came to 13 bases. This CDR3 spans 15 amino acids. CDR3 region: CASSLKGGTKNIQYF. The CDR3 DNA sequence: TGTGCCAGCAGCCTGAAAGGCGGAACCAAAAACATTCAGTACTTC.